Presented here are 16 T cell receptor beta chains from one specimen sequenced in a study of human T cells and chemical hapten exposure. One entry per CDR3 protein results from TCRdb running MiXCR on the RACE reads. The table shows around 82,000 distinct CDR3 sequences, with 6% to 8.5% occurring only once. Time point in this sample: patch test 2, 6 weeks after DPC sensitization. Treatment here: therapeutic diphenylcyclopropenone sensitization with weekly scalp DPC. Material: whole blood, obtained in connection with sensitization to the hapten diphenylcyclopropenone (DPC). The receptor source for this set is a woman aged 25 to 39 with alopecia areata. Some clones in this sample may be carry-over from other donors' samples.

This clonotype appeared a few times. The J gene is TRBJ2-7, the V gene TRBV6-5; D may correspond to TRBD1 or TRBD2 (6 bases each). This CDR3 is built from 15 residues. The germline gives CDR1 MNHEY, CDR2 SVGAGI. The germline V and J ends were trimmed by 0 bases and 4 bases, with 13 bases remaining between them. CDR3 DNA: TGTGCCAGCAGTTACTCGATCAAGGGGGGATACGAGCAGTACTTC. The encoded protein is CASSYSIKGGYEQYF.

This clonotype was seen just once. The V gene is TRBV11-2, the J gene TRBJ1-5; unclear D gene. The CDR3 is 13 amino acids. Between the trimmed V and J ends, which lost 3 bases and 7 bases, there was a span of 10 bases. The germline CDR1 and CDR2 sequences are SGHAT and FQNNGV. This chain's CDR3 is CASSFSDGQPQHF. CDR3 DNA sequence: TGTGCCAGCAGCTTCTCTGACGGGCAGCCCCAGCATTTT.

This clonotype occurred a few times. The chain couples TRBV6-2 or TRBV6-3 to TRBJ1-6; D possibly corresponds to TRBD1 (6 bases). Germline CDR1 MNHEY, CDR2 SVGEGT. The CDR3 is 14 residues long. The germline V and J ends were trimmed by 7 bases and 9 bases, with 16 bases remaining between them. The CDR3 DNA reads as TGTGCCAGCACCCCTCTACAGGGAAGTTCACCCCTCCACTTT. This sequence encodes CASTPLQGSSPLHF.

This clonotype was found a few times. The DNA for the CDR3 is TGTGCCAGCAGTTACTCACAGGCTAGCAATCAGCCCCAGCATTTT. Its protein product is CASSYSQASNQPQHF. The rearrangement links TRBV6-5 to TRBJ1-5; D may be TRBD1 (5 bases). The CDR3 sequence is 15 residues long. Between the trimmed V and J ends, which lost 0 bases and 0 bases, there was a span of 6 bases. Germline V gene lookup returns CDR1 MNHEY and CDR2 SVGAGI.

This clonotype has just a few counts. The gene calls are TRBV7-8 and TRBJ1-5; unclear D gene. V was trimmed by 5 bases and J by 7 bases, leaving 9 bases between them. The CDR3 consists of 12 residues. Looked up from germline, CDR1 is SGHVS and CDR2 is FQNEAQ. The CDR3 here is CASSPHDQPQHF. In nucleotides, the CDR3 is TGTGCCAGCAGCCCCCATGACCAGCCCCAGCATTTT.

This clonotype was counted only a few times. The chain combines TRBV20-1 with TRBJ1-5; the match to TRBD1 covers 10 bases. From germline, CDR1 is DFQATT and CDR2 SNEGSKA (reference sequence). This CDR3 is built from 18 residues. The junction had 18 bases not matched to a gene; V was cut back by 3 bases and J by 7 bases. The CDR3 is CSASGGGTGEGLRQPQHF. The CDR3 region has the DNA TGCAGTGCTAGTGGAGGGGGGACAGGGGAAGGGCTTAGGCAGCCCCAGCATTTT.

This clonotype was recorded a few times. The chain uses TRBV20-1 and TRBJ1-1; D remains unclear. CDR1 and CDR2 (germline): DFQATT, SNEGSKA (reference sequence). Trimming removed 6 bases at V and 0 bases at J, with 14 bases between. CDR3 length equals 14 residues. Here the CDR3 reads CSADAGQVNTEAFF. For the CDR3, the DNA is TGCAGTGCGGATGCCGGGCAGGTGAACACTGAAGCTTTCTTT.

This clonotype was counted between two and nine times. The gene calls are TRBV30 and TRBJ2-1, with a tentative D call TRBD2 (6 bases). V lost 1 base and J lost 5, with 12 bases in between. The germline gives CDR1 GTSNPN, CDR2 SVGIG (reference sequence). The CDR3 extends over 14 amino acids. Here the CDR3 DNA reads TGTGCCTGGAGTGAAGATCTAGCGAACAATGAGCAGTTCTTC. It translates to CAWSEDLANNEQFF.

The table lists this clonotype with many counts. The chain combines TRBV20-1 with TRBJ2-3; the D gene is possibly TRBD2 (6 bases). The CDR3 covers 13 residues. Trimming took 6 bases from V and 4 from J, leaving 14 bases between them. CDR1 is DFQATT and CDR2 is SNEGSKA in the germline V gene (reference sequence). In nucleotides, the CDR3 is TGCAGTGCAGAGAGGGACTCCCCAGATACGCAGTATTTT. This translates into CSAERDSPDTQYF.

This clonotype has a count of ten or more. This rearrangement joins TRBV5-4 to TRBJ1-1, with a possible D match to TRBD1 (6 bases). Germline lookup yields CDR1 SGHNT and CDR2 YYREEE (reference sequence). The CDR3 is 15 amino acids. The V end lost 0 bases, the J end lost 4 bases, and 13 bases lay between the germline ends. The CDR3, as DNA: TGTGCCAGCAGCTTGGATCTGGGGGCTGTCACTGAAGCTTTCTTT. Translating gives CASSLDLGAVTEAFF. Drawing the rest from reference TRBV5-4 and TRBJ1-1, the complete variable domain is ETGVTQSPTHLIKTRGQQVTLRCSSQSGHNTVSWYQQALGQGPQFIFQYYREEENGRGNFPPRFSGLQFPNYSSELNVNALELDDSALYLCASSLDLGAVTEAFFGQGTRLTVV.

The J gene is TRBJ2-7, the V gene TRBV7-9; a weak D match, TRBD2 (6 bases). The CDR3 consists of 14 residues. Germline CDR1 and CDR2: SEHNR and FQNEAQ (reference sequence). V lost 5 bases, J lost 0 bases, and 11 bases lay in between. The chain's CDR3 is CASSTGLSSYEQYF. The CDR3 DNA is TGTGCCAGCAGCACGGGACTCAGCTCCTACGAGCAGTACTTC.

This clonotype was counted at least ten times. The rearrangement uses TRBV29-1 and TRBJ1-1; D is unclear. Germline V CDR1 and CDR2: SQVTM, ANQGSEA. Trimming took off 6 bases at V and 5 bases at J, with 16 bases between the two ends. The CDR3 totals 13 residues. In DNA, the CDR3 is TGCAGCGTCCAGCCGAGCAGGAGGACTGAAGCTTTCTTT. Amino acids: CSVQPSRRTEAFF.

This clonotype appeared many times. CDR3 region: CATATGGNTDTQYF. The CDR3 nucleotides are TGTGCCACCGCAACGGGGGGAAACACAGATACGCAGTATTTT. The gene calls are TRBV24-1 and TRBJ2-3, with TRBD2 matching over 7 bases. V lost 9 bases, J lost 2 bases, and 7 bases stayed unmatched. The germline V gene encodes CDR1 KGHDR and CDR2 SFDVKD. CDR3 size: 14 residues.

This clonotype was seen ten or more times. This chain uses TRBV6-6 with TRBJ1-4; a possible D gene is TRBD1 (5 bases). The germline V and J ends were trimmed by 1 base and 6 bases, with 12 bases remaining between them. CDR1 and CDR2 (germline): MNHNY, SVGAGI (reference sequence). The CDR3 has 15 residues. The CDR3 spells CASSYFGTGDEKLFF. CDR3 in DNA: TGTGCCAGCAGTTACTTTGGGACGGGGGATGAAAAACTGTTTTTT.

This clonotype was detected many times. In DNA, the CDR3 is TGTGCCAGCAGTACCTTGAGCTCTGGGGCCAACGTCCTGACTTTC. Translating it yields CASSTLSSGANVLTF. This chain uses TRBV6-5 with TRBJ2-6; D not resolved. Germline assignment: CDR1 MNHEY and CDR2 SVGAGI. Trimming cost V 5 bases and J 0 bases, with 8 bases left between them. The CDR3 is 15 residues long.

V gene TRBV29-1 combines with J gene TRBJ1-1; perhaps TRBD1 as D (5 bases). CDR3 length equals 11 residues. Germline CDR1 is SQVTM and CDR2 is ANQGSEA. V was clipped by 7 bases and J by 1 base, with 7 bases between them. The CDR3 nucleotides are TGCAGCGCCGGGGCGAACACTGAAGCTTTCTTT. This translates into CSAGANTEAFF.